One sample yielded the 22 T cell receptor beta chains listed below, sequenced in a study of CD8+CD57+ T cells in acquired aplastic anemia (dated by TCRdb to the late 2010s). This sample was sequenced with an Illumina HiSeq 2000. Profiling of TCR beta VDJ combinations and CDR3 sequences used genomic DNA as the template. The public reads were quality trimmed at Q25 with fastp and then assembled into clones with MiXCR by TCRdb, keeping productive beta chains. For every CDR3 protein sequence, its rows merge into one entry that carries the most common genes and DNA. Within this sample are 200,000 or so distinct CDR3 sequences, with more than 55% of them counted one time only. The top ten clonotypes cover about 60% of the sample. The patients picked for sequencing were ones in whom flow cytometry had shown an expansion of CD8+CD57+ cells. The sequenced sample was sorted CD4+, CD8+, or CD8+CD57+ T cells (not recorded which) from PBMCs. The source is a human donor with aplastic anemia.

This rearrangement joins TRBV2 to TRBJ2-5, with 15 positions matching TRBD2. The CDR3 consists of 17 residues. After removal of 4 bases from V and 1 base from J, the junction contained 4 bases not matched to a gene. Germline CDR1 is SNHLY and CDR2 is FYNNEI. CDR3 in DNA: TGTGCCAGCAGTGGGACTAGCGGGGGGGGGAGCCAAGAGACCCAGTACTTC. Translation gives CASSGTSGGGSQETQYF.

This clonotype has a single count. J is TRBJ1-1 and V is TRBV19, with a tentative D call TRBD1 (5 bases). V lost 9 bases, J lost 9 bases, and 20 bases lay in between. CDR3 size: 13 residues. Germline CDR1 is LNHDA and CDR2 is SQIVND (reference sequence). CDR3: CASSLDRGGKAFF. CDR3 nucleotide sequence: TGTGCCAGCTCACTCGACCGGGGGGGGAAAGCTTTCTTT. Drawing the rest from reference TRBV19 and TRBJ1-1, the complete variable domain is DGGITQSPKYLFRKEGQNVTLSCEQNLNHDAMYWYRQDPGQGLRLIYYSQIVNDFQKGDIAEGYSVSREKKESFPLTVTSAQKNPTAFYLCASSLDRGGKAFFGQGTRLTVV.

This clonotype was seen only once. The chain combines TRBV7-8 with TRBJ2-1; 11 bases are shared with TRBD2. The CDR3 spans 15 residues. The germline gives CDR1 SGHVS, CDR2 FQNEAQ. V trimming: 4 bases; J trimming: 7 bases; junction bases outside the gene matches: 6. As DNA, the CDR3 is TGTGCCAGCAGCTCGGGACTAGCGGTCGGGAATGAGCAGTTCTTC. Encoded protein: CASSSGLAVGNEQFF.

In nucleotides, the CDR3 is TGTGCCAGCAGGATAGGGGCCGTGGAAGCTTTCTTT. Translated, it gives CASRIGAVEAFF. The chain links TRBV7-2 to TRBJ1-1; possible D gene TRBD1, 5 bases. The germline CDR1 and CDR2 sequences are SGHTA and FQGNSA. Trimming took off 6 bases at V and 8 bases at J, with 13 bases between the two ends. The CDR3 has 12 residues.

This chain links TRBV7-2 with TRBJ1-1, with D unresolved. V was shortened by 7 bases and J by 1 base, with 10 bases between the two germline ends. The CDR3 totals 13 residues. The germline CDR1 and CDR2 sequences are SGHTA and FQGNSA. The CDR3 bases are TGTGCCAGCACCCGTCTTCAGAACACTGAAGCTTTCTTT. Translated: CASTRLQNTEAFF.

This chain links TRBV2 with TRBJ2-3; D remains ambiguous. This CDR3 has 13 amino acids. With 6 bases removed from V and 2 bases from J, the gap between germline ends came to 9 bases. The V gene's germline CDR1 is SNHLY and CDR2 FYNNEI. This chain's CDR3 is CASRPRSTDTQYF. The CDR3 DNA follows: TGTGCCAGCAGACCACGCTCCACAGATACGCAGTATTTT.

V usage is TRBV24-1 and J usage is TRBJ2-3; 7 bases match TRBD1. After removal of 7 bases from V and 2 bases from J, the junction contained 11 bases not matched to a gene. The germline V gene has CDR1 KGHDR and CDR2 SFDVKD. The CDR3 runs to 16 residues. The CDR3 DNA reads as TGTGCCACCAGCGGGAACCGGGACAGAAACACAGATACGCAGTATTTT. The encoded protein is CATSGNRDRNTDTQYF.

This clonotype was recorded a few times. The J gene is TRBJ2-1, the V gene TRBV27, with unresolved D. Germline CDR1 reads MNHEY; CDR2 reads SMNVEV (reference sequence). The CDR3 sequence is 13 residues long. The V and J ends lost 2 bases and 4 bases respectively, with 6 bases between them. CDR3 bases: TGTGCCAGCAGTTTAGGGCTTTACAATGAGCAGTTCTTC. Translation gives CASSLGLYNEQFF.

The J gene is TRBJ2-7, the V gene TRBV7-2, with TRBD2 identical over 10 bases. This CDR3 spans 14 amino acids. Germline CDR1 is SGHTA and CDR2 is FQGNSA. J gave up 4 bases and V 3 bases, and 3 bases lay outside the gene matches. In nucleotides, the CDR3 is TGTGCCAGCAGCTTTTCTAGCGGGGGATACGAGCAGTACTTC. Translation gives CASSFSSGGYEQYF.

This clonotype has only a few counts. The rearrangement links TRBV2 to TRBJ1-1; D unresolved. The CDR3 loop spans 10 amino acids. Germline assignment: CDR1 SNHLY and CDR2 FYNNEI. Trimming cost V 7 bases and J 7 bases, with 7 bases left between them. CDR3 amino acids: CASIPHEAFF. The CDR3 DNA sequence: TGTGCCAGCATACCCCATGAAGCTTTCTTT.

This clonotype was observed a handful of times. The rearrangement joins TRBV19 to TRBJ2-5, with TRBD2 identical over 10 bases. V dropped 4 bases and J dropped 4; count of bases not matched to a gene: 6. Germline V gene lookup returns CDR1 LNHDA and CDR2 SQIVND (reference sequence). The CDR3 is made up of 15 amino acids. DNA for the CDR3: TGTGCCAGTAGTACTAGCGGGGGCCGGGGAGAGACCCAGTACTTC. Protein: CASSTSGGRGETQYF.

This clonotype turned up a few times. This CDR3 is CAISERQIDSNQPQHF. CDR3 bases: TGTGCCATCAGTGAACGACAGATAGATAGCAATCAGCCCCAGCATTTT. The V gene is TRBV10-3, the J gene TRBJ1-5, with D perhaps TRBD1 (5 bases). Trimming took 3 bases from V and 0 from J, leaving 12 bases between them. CDR3 length: 16 residues. In germline, CDR1 is ENHRY, CDR2 SYGVKD.

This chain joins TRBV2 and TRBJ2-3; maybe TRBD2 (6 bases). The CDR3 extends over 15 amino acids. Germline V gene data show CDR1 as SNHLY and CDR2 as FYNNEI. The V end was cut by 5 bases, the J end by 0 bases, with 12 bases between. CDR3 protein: CASSPGRGSTDTQYF. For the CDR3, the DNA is TGTGCCAGCAGTCCAGGCCGGGGGAGCACAGATACGCAGTATTTT.

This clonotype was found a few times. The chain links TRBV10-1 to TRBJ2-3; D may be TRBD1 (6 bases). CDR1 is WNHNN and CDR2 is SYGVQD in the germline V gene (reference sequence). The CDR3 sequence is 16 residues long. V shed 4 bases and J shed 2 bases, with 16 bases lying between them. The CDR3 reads CASSVNDRLYTDTQYF. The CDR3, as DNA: TGCGCCAGCAGTGTCAACGACAGGCTCTACACAGATACGCAGTATTTT.

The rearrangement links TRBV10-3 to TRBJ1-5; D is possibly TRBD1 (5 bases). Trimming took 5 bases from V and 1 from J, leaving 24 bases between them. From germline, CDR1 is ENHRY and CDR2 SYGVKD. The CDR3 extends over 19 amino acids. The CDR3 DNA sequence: TGTGCCATCAGTAGCACCTATCCAGGGTCGGTGGGAAGCAATCAGCCCCAGCATTTT. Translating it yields CAISSTYPGSVGSNQPQHF.

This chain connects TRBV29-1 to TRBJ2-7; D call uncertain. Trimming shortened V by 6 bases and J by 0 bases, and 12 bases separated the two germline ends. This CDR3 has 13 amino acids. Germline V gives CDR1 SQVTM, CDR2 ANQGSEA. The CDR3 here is CSVHFRSSYEQYF. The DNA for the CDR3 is TGCAGCGTCCACTTTCGTAGCTCCTACGAGCAGTACTTC.

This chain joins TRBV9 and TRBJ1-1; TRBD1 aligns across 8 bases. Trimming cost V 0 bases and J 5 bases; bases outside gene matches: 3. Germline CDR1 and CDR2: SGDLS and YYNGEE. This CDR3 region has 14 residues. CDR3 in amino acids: CASSVGTGRTEAFF. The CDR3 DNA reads TGTGCCAGCAGCGTAGGGACAGGGAGAACTGAAGCTTTCTTT. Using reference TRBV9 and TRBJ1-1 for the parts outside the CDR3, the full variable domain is DSGVTQTPKHLITATGQRVTLRCSPRSGDLSVYWYQQSLDQGLQFLIQYYNGEERAKGNILERFSAQQFPDLHSELNLSSLELGDSALYFCASSVGTGRTEAFFGQGTRLTVV.

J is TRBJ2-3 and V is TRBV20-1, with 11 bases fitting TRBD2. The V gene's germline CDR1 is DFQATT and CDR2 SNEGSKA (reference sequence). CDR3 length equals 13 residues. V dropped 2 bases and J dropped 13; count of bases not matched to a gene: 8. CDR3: CSARPSGGPLEYF. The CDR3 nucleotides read TGCAGTGCTAGACCTAGCGGGGGGCCCCTTGAGTATTTT.

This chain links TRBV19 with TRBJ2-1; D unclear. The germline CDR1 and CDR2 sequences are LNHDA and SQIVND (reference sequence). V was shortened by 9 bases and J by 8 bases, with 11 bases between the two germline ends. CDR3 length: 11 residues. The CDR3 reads CASDLGDEQFF. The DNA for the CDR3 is TGTGCCAGCGACCTTGGGGATGAGCAGTTCTTC.

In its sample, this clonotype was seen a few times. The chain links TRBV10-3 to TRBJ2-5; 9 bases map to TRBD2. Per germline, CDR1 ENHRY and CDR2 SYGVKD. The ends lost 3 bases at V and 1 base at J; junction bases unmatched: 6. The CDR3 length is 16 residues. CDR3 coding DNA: TGTGCCATCAGTGACTATCGCGGGGGGGTCCAAGAGACCCAGTACTTC. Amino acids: CAISDYRGGVQETQYF.

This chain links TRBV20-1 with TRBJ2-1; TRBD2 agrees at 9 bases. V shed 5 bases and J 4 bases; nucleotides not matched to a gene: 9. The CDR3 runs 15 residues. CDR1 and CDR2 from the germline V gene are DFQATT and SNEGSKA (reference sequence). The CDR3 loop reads CSAAPAGGRYNEQFF. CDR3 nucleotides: TGCAGTGCTGCCCCCGCGGGAGGGAGATACAATGAGCAGTTCTTC.

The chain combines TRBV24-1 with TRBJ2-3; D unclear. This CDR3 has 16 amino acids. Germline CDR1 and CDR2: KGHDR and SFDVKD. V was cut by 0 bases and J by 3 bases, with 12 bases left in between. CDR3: CATSDLLLTGTDTQYF. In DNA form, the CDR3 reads TGTGCCACCAGTGATTTGCTTCTGACCGGTACAGATACGCAGTATTTT.